The clone carrying this TCR beta chain has just one count. This entry is derived from a study of blood T cell repertoires in COVID-19. The length of the CDR3 is 16 residues. Trimming left V 3 bases short and J 0 bases short, with 12 bases between. Germline V gene data show CDR1 as MDHEN and CDR2 as SYDVKM. This table comes from immunoSEQ multiplex PCR, and its TCRdb copy is limited to in-frame clones, with some not included. Among 200,000 to 250,000 clones listed, 70% to 90% were seen once. Sequenced material: peripheral blood. The receptor comes from a man aged 50-59 years with acute or convalescent COVID-19. The chain has TRBV28 and TRBJ2-1; a weak D match, TRBD1 (6 bases). CDR3 sequence (DNA): TGTGCCAGCAGTTTTGGGGGCCTTAGCTCCTACAATGAGCAGTTCTTC. Its protein is CASSFGGLSSYNEQFF.